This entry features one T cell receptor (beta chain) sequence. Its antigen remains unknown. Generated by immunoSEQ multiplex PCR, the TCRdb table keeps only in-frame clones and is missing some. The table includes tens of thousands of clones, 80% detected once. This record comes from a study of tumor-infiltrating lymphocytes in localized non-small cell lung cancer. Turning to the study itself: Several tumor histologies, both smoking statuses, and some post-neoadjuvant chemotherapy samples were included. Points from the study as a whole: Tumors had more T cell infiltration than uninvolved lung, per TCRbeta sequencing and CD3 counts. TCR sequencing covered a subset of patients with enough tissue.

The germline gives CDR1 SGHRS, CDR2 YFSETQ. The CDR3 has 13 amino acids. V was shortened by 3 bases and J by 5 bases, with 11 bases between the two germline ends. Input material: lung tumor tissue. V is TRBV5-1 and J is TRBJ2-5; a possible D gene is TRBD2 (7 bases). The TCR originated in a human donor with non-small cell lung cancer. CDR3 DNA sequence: TGCGCCAGCAGCTCCGGGGGGCAGGAGACCCAGTACTTC. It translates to CASSSGGQETQYF. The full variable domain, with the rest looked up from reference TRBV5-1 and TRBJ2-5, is KAGVTQTPRYLIKTRGQQVTLSCSPISGHRSVSWYQQTPGQGLQFLFEYFSETQRNKGNFPGRFSGRQFSNSRSEMNVSTLELGDSALYLCASSSGGQETQYFGPGTRLLVL.